Shown below are 9 T cell receptor beta chains from a single sample sequenced in a study of T cells in Graves' hyperthyroidism and ophthalmopathy (dated 2019 in TCRdb). Library preparation used multiplex PCR. Sequencing relied on an Illumina HiSeq 2000. The TCR beta CDR3 regions were amplified from the RNA transcripts. The first round of RT-PCR for the TCR CDR3 was performed with the HTBI primer set and the Qiagen OneStep RT-PCR kit. The public reads were reanalyzed by TCRdb: fastp trimming at Q25, MiXCR alignment, in-frame beta chains only. Every entry covers one CDR3 protein and lists the most common genes and DNA from its rows. The sample table contains approximately 400,000 distinct CDR3 sequences; only one count was recorded for around an eighth of them. The ten largest clones capture less than 25% of the sample. Sequenced material: blood. These receptors were obtained from a man aged 30 to 45 with Graves' hyperthyroidism that later progressed to Graves' ophthalmopathy.

This clonotype was detected only a few times. V gene TRBV6-1 combines with J gene TRBJ1-3; the D gene is possibly TRBD1 (6 bases). Germline CDR1 reads MNHNS; CDR2 reads SASEGT. Trimming took off 6 bases at V and 2 bases at J, with 14 bases between the two ends. The CDR3 sequence is 15 residues long. CDR3 nucleotides: TGTGCCAGCAGACGCGGACAGTCCCCTGGAAACACCATATATTTT. It specifies CASRRGQSPGNTIYF.

The chain employs TRBV19 and TRBJ2-3; 8 nucleotides match TRBD2. The CDR3 spans 16 residues. Germline CDR1 reads LNHDA; CDR2 reads SQIVND (reference sequence). With 7 bases clipped from V and 0 bases from J, the junction kept 9 bases outside the gene matches. This CDR3 reads CASTDKRGPSTDTQYF. The CDR3 DNA reads as TGTGCCAGTACCGATAAGCGGGGGCCTAGCACAGATACGCAGTATTTT.

In this sample, this clonotype turned up many times. The V gene is TRBV11-2, the J gene TRBJ1-3, with a weak D call TRBD1 (5 bases). The germline CDR1 and CDR2 sequences are SGHAT and FQNNGV. V gave up 4 bases and J gave up 0 bases, with 19 bases separating them. This CDR3 has 18 amino acids. The CDR3 spells CASSSFYPRVGSGNTIYF. The CDR3, as DNA: TGTGCCAGCAGCTCCTTTTACCCCAGGGTGGGCTCTGGAAACACCATATATTTT.

The chain is built from TRBV20-1 and TRBJ2-5, with TRBD2 matching over 12 bases. Per the germline V gene, CDR1 is DFQATT and CDR2 is SNEGSKA (reference sequence). The CDR3 extends over 15 amino acids. The J segment lost 4 bases and the V segment lost 3 bases, leaving 6 bases of the junction unmatched. The CDR3 region has the DNA TGCAGTGCTAGGCTAGCGGGGGGGCTCCGAGAGACCCAGTACTTC. It translates to CSARLAGGLRETQYF.

Written as DNA, the CDR3 is TGTGCCAGCAGGATCCGGAATGAGCAGTTCTTC. Its protein is CASRIRNEQFF. The chain joins TRBV6-1 to TRBJ2-1; D is uncertain. The CDR3 runs to 11 residues. In germline, CDR1 is MNHNS, CDR2 SASEGT. The germline V and J ends were trimmed by 6 bases and 7 bases, with 7 bases remaining between them.

This clonotype was recorded a few times. The rearrangement links TRBV2 to TRBJ2-7; the D gene is possibly TRBD1 (5 bases). The CDR3 runs 14 residues. Trimming pared 5 bases from V and 3 bases from J, leaving 14 bases between. Per germline, CDR1 SNHLY and CDR2 FYNNEI. CDR3 region: CASSPQGSYYEQYF. The CDR3 nucleotides are TGTGCCAGCAGTCCTCAGGGCTCCTACTACGAGCAGTACTTC.

The table lists this clonotype with a few counts. The CDR3 nucleotides are TGCGCCAGCAGCCAAGTGGTCAGACAAGAGACCCAGTACTTC. This codes for CASSQVVRQETQYF. The chain uses TRBV4-1 and TRBJ2-5; D unclear. Germline V CDR1 and CDR2: MGHRA, YSYEKL. Trimming took 1 base from V and 2 from J, leaving 8 bases between them. The CDR3 is 14 amino acids.

This clonotype occurred many times. The genes are TRBV6-1 and TRBJ1-1; D uncertain. Germline CDR1 and CDR2: MNHNS and SASEGT. The V end was cut by 3 bases, the J end by 6 bases, with 11 bases between. The length of the CDR3 is 13 residues. The CDR3 DNA reads TGTGCCAGCAGTGACATCTCTCGGGCTGAAGCTTTCTTT. Translated: CASSDISRAEAFF.

This clonotype was detected ten times or more. The chain recombines TRBV5-1 with TRBJ1-1, with D unresolved. The CDR3 length is 14 residues. Germline loops: CDR1 SGHRS, CDR2 YFSETQ. Deletions cut 4 bases from V and 5 bases from J, with 15 bases between. CDR3 DNA sequence: TGCGCCAGCAGCACCCGGACGCCGGTTACTGAAGCTTTCTTT. As protein: CASSTRTPVTEAFF.